These 8 T cell receptor beta chains were all obtained from the same sample, sequenced in a study of blood T cell repertoires in COVID-19. TCRdb's copy holds only in-frame clones and misses some; the assay was immunoSEQ multiplex PCR. The sample consists of tens of thousands of clones, 75% to 85% of them appearing once. The sample consisted of peripheral blood. All receptors derive from a man aged 25 to 40 with COVID-19, enrolled during active disease.

The CDR3 DNA is TGCAGCGTTGCGACAGGAATCGCCTACGAGCAGTACTTC. Protein product: CSVATGIAYEQYF. This chain links TRBV29-1 with TRBJ2-7; maybe TRBD1 (6 bases). Trimming removed 4 bases from V and 2 bases from J, with 12 bases in between. Germline-derived CDR1 and CDR2 are SQVTM and ANQGSEA. CDR3 length equals 13 residues.

The chain links TRBV7-9 to TRBJ2-7; 7 positions match TRBD2. CDR3 length: 14 amino acids. V was clipped by 6 bases and J by 2 bases; unmatched bases: 7. The germline CDR1 and CDR2 sequences are SEHNR and FQNEAQ (reference sequence). The CDR3: CASRGSGSTYEQYF. CDR3 in DNA: TGTGCCAGCAGGGGTAGCGGGTCAACCTACGAGCAGTACTTC.

This rearrangement joins TRBV10-3 to TRBJ2-1, with TRBD2 matching 14 bases. V was pared by 5 bases and J by 5 bases, with 2 bases of the junction left unmatched. Germline CDR1 is ENHRY and CDR2 is SYGVKD. This CDR3 is 15 amino acids long. CDR3 sequence: CAISPGLAGDNEQFF. CDR3 bases: TGTGCCATCAGTCCGGGACTAGCGGGGGACAATGAGCAGTTCTTC.

The chain links TRBV6-2 or TRBV6-3 to TRBJ2-7, with 8 nucleotides matching TRBD2. Germline lookup yields CDR1 MNHEY and CDR2 SVGEGT. V lost 6 bases, J lost 1 base, and 5 bases stayed unmatched. There are 14 residues in the CDR3. The CDR3 sequence: CASSPSGLSYEQYF. CDR3 nucleotide sequence: TGTGCCAGCAGCCCTAGCGGGCTTTCCTACGAGCAGTACTTC.

The V call is TRBV19, the J call TRBJ2-5; 8 bases align to TRBD1. With 6 bases clipped from V and 5 bases from J, the junction kept 11 bases outside the gene matches. This CDR3 region has 15 residues. Germline CDR1 and CDR2: LNHDA and SQIVND (reference sequence). The CDR3 DNA sequence: TGTGCCAGTAGACCTAAGACAGGGGCGGGGGAGACCCAGTACTTC. Amino acid sequence: CASRPKTGAGETQYF. The full variable domain, in which reference TRBV19 and TRBJ2-5 provide the parts outside the CDR3, is DGGITQSPKYLFRKEGQNVTLSCEQNLNHDAMYWYRQDPGQGLRLIYYSQIVNDFQKGDIAEGYSVSREKKESFPLTVTSAQKNPTAFYLCASRPKTGAGETQYFGPGTRLLVL.

V and J are TRBV19 and TRBJ1-5; D gene unclear. This CDR3 comprises 13 residues. Per germline, CDR1 LNHDA and CDR2 SQIVND (reference sequence). V was shortened by 3 bases and J by 5 bases, with 8 bases between the two germline ends. The CDR3 sequence is CASSMEAYQPQHF. The DNA for the CDR3 is TGTGCCAGTAGTATGGAGGCCTATCAGCCCCAGCATTTT.

The chain combines TRBV7-3 with TRBJ2-1; 9 nucleotides align to TRBD2. This CDR3 is built from 16 residues. Germline-derived CDR1 and CDR2 are SGHTA and FQGTGA. V shed 0 bases and J 3 bases; nucleotides not matched to a gene: 3. The chain's CDR3 is CASSLTLAGFYNEQFF. As DNA, the CDR3 is TGTGCCAGCAGCTTAACCCTAGCGGGGTTCTACAATGAGCAGTTCTTC.

The V gene is TRBV28, the J gene TRBJ1-4; maybe TRBD1 (5 bases). CDR3 length: 14 residues. Germline values: CDR1 MDHEN, CDR2 SYDVKM. V was pared by 3 bases and J by 7 bases, with 12 bases between. The CDR3 loop is CASSFVGDFEKLFF. CDR3 DNA sequence: TGTGCCAGCAGTTTTGTCGGGGACTTTGAAAAACTGTTTTTT.